What follows is one TCR beta chain and its context. Its antigen remains unidentified. Trimming took 2 bases from V and 7 from J, leaving 9 bases between them. Germline CDR1 and CDR2: SGHRS and YFSETQ. This CDR3 is 13 amino acids long. Donors likely had unrecorded immune exposures despite being nominally healthy when sampled. PCR amplification relied on 60 Vbeta primers (plus 13 Jbeta primers). Profiling relied on immunoSEQ multiplex PCR, and the TCRdb table lists in-frame clones only, not all of them. The sample includes 150,000 to 200,000 clones, approximately 79% of them seen just once. This sample was taken from a study of cytomegalovirus exposure and HLA in healthy donors. Study findings and constraints: Associated with cytomegalovirus, according to the listing, were some 180 TCR beta chains. Accurate HLA-A and HLA-B prediction from TCR beta sequences was reported for most subjects.

Sequenced input: PBMCs. The receptor comes from a man aged 35-49 years in good health and CMV-seronegative. The chain uses TRBV5-1 and TRBJ1-4; D is uncertain. CDR3 nucleotide sequence: TGCGCCAGCAGCTTTGAGGCACCTGAAAAACTGTTTTTT. Protein sequence: CASSFEAPEKLFF.